The clone carrying this T cell receptor (beta chain) was observed a single time. The antigen remains unidentified. CDR1 is SGDLS and CDR2 is YYNGEE in the germline V gene. Trimming stripped 0 bases from V and 7 bases from J, with 13 bases between. This CDR3 comprises 14 residues. These data originate in a study of naive and memory T cell subsets. Study-level findings and limits: Possibly reflecting memory cells re-expressing CD45RA, a few larger clonotypes occurred in naive repertoires, especially CD8.

An equimolar mix of two oligonucleotides served as the beta constant-region primer for TRBC1 and TRBC2. Ligated cDNA was amplified by four rounds of PCR with nested alpha and beta constant-region primers and SP2. TCRdb re-called the UMI-ligation and nested PCR reads with MiXCR, one entry per CDR3 protein. Seen here are 150,000 or so distinct CDR3 sequences, over 20% observed once, and the top ten hold about 0.11%. The rearrangement joins TRBV9 to TRBJ1-1; no clear D gene. What was sequenced was naive CD4+ T cells from blood. The TCR originated in a human donor in good health. Written as DNA, the CDR3 is TGTGCCAGCAGCGTAGCCCCCGCTTCGGGTGAAGCTTTCTTT. Translated, it gives CASSVAPASGEAFF.